This TCR beta chain derives from a study of blood T cell repertoires in COVID-19. For the study at large: Spain, Italy and the United States supplied samples that represented acute and convalescent COVID-19. PBMCs, B-cell-depleted T cells, or T cells were the source of the cDNA or gDNA that made up the material.

In the source study's methods: Reference gene primer amplification gave estimated nucleated cell counts. Sequenced by immunoSEQ multiplex PCR; TCRdb stores in-frame clones only, minus some. That table furnishes V, J and clone size, whereas the DNA furnished D and trimming. The sample gives about 100,000 clones, about 80% of which show up once; just over 4% is in the top ten. Germline values: CDR1 SQVTM, CDR2 ANQGSEA. Germline trimming cut 7 bases from V and 5 bases from J; bases unmatched to any gene: 7. CDR3 size: 13 residues. The source of this sequence is a woman in her 70s with acute or convalescent COVID-19. V is TRBV29-1 and J is TRBJ1-4; 7 nucleotides match TRBD1. The sample consisted of peripheral blood. This CDR3 reads CSGVSQGNEKLFF. CDR3 coding DNA: TGCAGCGGAGTTTCACAGGGGAATGAAAAACTGTTTTTT.